The sequence of this T cell receptor beta chain was determined in a study of blood T cell repertoires in COVID-19. On the study more broadly: From T cells, B-cell-depleted T cells, or PBMCs came the material, which was cDNA or gDNA.

Participants came from under 30 US areas, aged about 18 to 89 years. Which cohort a participant joined came from the clinical history participants gave. Per the original methods: Estimates of nucleated cell counts were drawn from the amplification of reference gene primers. Only in-frame clones appear in the TCRdb table, and some are missing; sequencing was by immunoSEQ multiplex PCR. That table furnishes V, J and clone size, whereas the DNA furnished D and trimming. The table includes approximately 250,000 clones, more than 85% detected once. Germline V gene data show CDR1 as MNHEY and CDR2 as SVGAGI. The CDR3 spans 12 residues. After removal of 6 bases from V and 5 bases from J, the junction contained 3 bases not matched to a gene.

Input material: PBMCs or T cells enriched from blood (not recorded which). The source is a woman aged 25 to 39 who had recovered from COVID-19. The rearrangement uses TRBV6-5 and TRBJ1-1; 7 bases fit TRBD1. For the CDR3, the DNA is TGTGCCAGCAGGACAGGGCGTACTGAAGCTTTCTTT. This encodes CASRTGRTEAFF.